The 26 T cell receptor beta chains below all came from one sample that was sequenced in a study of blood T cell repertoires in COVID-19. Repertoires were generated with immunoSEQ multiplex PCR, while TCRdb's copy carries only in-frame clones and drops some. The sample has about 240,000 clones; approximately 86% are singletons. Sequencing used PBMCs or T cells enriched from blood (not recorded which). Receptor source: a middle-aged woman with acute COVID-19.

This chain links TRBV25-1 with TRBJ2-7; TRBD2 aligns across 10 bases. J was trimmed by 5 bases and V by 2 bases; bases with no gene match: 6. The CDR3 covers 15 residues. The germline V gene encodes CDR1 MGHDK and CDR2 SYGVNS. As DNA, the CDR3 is TGTGCCAGCAGTGAAGGGCTAGCGGGAGTGAACGAGCAGTACTTC. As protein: CASSEGLAGVNEQYF.

The CDR3 sequence is CASSTGETLYEQYF. The CDR3 DNA follows: TGTGCCAGTAGCACCGGGGAAACACTCTACGAGCAGTACTTC. The chain employs TRBV19 and TRBJ2-7; D may be TRBD2 (5 bases). Trimming took 6 bases from V and 3 from J, leaving 15 bases between them. The CDR3 contains 14 residues. CDR1 is LNHDA and CDR2 is SQIVND in the germline V gene (reference sequence).

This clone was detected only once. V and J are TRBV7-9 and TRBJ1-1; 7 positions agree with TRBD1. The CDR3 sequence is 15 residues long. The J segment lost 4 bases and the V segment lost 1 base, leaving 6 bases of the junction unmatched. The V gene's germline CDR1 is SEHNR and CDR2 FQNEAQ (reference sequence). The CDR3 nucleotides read TGTGCCAGCAGCTTAGTCGAACAGGGGAGCACTGAAGCTTTCTTT. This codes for CASSLVEQGSTEAFF.

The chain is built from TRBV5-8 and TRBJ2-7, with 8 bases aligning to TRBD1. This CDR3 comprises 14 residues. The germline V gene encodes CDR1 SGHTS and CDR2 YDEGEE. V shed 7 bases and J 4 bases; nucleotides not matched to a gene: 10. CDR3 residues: CASYQRTGYYEQYF. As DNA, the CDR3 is TGTGCCAGCTACCAACGGACAGGGTATTACGAGCAGTACTTC. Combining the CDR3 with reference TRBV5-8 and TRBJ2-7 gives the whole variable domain EAGVTQSPTHLIKTRGQQATLRCSPISGHTSVYWYQQALGLGLQFLLWYDEGEERNRGNFPPRFSGRQFPNYSSELNVNALELEDSALYLCASYQRTGYYEQYFGPGTRLTVT.

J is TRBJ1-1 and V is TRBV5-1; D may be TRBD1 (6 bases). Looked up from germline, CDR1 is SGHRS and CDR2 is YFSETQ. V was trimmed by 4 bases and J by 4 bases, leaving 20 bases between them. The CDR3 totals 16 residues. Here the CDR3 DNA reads TGCGCCAGCAGCACACAGGGAGTGGCCCTTAGCACTGAAGCTTTCTTT. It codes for CASSTQGVALSTEAFF.

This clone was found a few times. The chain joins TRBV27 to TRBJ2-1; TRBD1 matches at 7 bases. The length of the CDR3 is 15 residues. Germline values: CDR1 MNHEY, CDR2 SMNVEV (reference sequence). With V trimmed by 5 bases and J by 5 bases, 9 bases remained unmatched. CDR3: CASSLGFGTDNEQFF. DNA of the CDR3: TGTGCCAGCAGTCTAGGCTTCGGGACAGACAATGAGCAGTTCTTC.

The CDR3 sequence: CASSLRGSGTEAFF. For the CDR3, the DNA is TGTGCCAGCAGCTTAAGGGGGTCGGGCACTGAAGCTTTCTTT. The chain couples TRBV5-6 to TRBJ1-1; TRBD1 is a possible D gene (6 bases). The CDR3 is 14 residues long. Trimming removed 2 bases at V and 4 bases at J, with 12 bases between. Germline V gives CDR1 SGHDT, CDR2 YYEEEE.

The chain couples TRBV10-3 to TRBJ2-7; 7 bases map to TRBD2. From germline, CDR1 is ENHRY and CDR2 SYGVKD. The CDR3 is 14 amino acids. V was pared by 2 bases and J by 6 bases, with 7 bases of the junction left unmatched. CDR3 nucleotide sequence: TGTGCCATCAGTGAGGATGGAGCGGGATCCGAGCAGTACTTC. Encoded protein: CAISEDGAGSEQYF.

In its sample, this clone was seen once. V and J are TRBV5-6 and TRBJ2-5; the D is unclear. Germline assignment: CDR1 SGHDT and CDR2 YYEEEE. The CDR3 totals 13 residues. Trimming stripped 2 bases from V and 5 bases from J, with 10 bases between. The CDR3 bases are TGTGCCAGCAGCTTCCCACTCGCGGAGACCCAGTACTTC. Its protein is CASSFPLAETQYF.

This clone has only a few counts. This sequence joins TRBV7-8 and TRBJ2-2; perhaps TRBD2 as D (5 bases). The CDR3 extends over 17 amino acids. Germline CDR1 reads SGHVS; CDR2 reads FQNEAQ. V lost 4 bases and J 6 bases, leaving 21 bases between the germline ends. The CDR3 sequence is CASSSLSLRGRPGELFF. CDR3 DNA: TGTGCCAGCAGCTCCCTTTCTCTACGGGGTCGGCCCGGGGAGCTGTTTTTT.

DNA for the CDR3: TGTGCCAGCAGTGAATTTGGAGTTTACAATCAGCCCCAGCATTTT. Translated: CASSEFGVYNQPQHF. V and J are TRBV6-1 and TRBJ1-5; no firm D call. V lost 2 bases and J 3 bases, leaving 11 bases between the germline ends. The CDR3 spans 15 residues. The germline gives CDR1 MNHNS, CDR2 SASEGT.

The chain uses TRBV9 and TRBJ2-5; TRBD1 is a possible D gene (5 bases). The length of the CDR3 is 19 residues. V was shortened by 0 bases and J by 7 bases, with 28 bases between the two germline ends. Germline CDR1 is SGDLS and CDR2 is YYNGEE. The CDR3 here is CASSVDSQERTLALRTQYF. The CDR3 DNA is TGTGCCAGCAGCGTAGATTCACAGGAAAGGACACTCGCTTTGAGGACCCAGTACTTC.

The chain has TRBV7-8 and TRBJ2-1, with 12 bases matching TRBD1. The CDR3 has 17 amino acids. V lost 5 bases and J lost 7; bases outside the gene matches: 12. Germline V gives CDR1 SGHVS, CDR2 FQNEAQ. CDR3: CASSPDWGQGAGNEQFF. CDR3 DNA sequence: TGTGCCAGCAGCCCCGACTGGGGACAGGGGGCTGGGAATGAGCAGTTCTTC.

The CDR3 DNA sequence: TGTGCCAGCAGCCAAGACAGGGCTAGCGGGAAAGAGACCCAGTACTTC. Translated, it gives CASSQDRASGKETQYF. The V gene is TRBV3-1 (or the pseudogene TRBV3-2), the J gene TRBJ2-5; TRBD2 agrees at 9 bases. Germline CDR1 LGHDT, CDR2 YNNKEL (reference sequence). This CDR3 comprises 16 residues. V gave up 0 bases and J gave up 3 bases; unmatched junction bases: 5.

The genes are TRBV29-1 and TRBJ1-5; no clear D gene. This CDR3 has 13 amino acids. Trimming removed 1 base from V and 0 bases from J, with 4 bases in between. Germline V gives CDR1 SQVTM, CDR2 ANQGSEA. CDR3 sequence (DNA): TGCAGCGTTGAAGTCAATAGCAATCAGCCCCAGCATTTT. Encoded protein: CSVEVNSNQPQHF. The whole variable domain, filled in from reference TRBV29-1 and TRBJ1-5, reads SAVISQKPSRDICQRGTSLTIQCQVDSQVTMMFWYRQQPGQSLTLIATANQGSEATYESGFVIDKFPISRPNLTFSTLTVSNMSPEDSSIYLCSVEVNSNQPQHFGDGTRLSIL.

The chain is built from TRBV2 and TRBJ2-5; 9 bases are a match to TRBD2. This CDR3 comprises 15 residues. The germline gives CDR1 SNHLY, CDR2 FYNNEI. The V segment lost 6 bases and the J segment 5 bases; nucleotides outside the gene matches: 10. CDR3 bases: TGTGCCAGCAGCGTTAGCGGGAGAGGGTGGGAGACCCAGTACTTC. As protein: CASSVSGRGWETQYF.

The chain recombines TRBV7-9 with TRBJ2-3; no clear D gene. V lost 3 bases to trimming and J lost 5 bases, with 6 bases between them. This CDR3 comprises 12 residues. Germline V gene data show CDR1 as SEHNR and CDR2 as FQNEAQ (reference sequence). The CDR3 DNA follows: TGTGCCAGCAGCTTTCAGGAAGATACGCAGTATTTT. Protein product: CASSFQEDTQYF.

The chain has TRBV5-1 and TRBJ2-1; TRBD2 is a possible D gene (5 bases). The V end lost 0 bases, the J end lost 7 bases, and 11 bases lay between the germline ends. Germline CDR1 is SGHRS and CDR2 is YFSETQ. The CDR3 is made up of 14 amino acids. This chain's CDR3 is CASSLEPGSNEQFF. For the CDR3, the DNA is TGCGCCAGCAGCTTGGAACCGGGGTCGAATGAGCAGTTCTTC. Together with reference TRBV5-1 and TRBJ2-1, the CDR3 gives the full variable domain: KAGVTQTPRYLIKTRGQQVTLSCSPISGHRSVSWYQQTPGQGLQFLFEYFSETQRNKGNFPGRFSGRQFSNSRSEMNVSTLELGDSALYLCASSLEPGSNEQFFGPGTRLTVL.

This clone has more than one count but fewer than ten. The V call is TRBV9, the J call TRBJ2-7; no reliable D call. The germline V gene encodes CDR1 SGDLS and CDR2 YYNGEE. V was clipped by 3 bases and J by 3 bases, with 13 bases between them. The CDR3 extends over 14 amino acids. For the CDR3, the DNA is TGTGCCAGCAGCGCAGGAAATACTTACTACGAGCAGTACTTC. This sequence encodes CASSAGNTYYEQYF.

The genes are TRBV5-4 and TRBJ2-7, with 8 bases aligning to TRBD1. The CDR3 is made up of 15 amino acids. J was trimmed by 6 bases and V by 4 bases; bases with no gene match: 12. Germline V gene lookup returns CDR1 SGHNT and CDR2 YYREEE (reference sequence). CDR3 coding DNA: TGTGCCAGCAGCCATCCTGGACAGGGAACTCTCGAGCAGTACTTC. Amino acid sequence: CASSHPGQGTLEQYF.

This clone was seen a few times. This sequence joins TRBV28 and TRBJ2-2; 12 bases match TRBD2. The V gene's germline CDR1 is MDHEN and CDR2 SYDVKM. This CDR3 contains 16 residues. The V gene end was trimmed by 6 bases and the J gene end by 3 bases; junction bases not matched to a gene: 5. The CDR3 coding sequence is TGTGCCAGCAGCTGGACTAGCGGGACGTACACCGGGGAGCTGTTTTTT. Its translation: CASSWTSGTYTGELFF.

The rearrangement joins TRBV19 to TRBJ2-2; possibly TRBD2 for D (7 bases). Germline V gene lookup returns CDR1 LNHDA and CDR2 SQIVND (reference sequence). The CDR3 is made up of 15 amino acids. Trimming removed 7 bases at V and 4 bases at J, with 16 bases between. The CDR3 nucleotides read TGTGCCAGTACACCCGGGGGGCGAATCACCGGGGAGCTGTTTTTT. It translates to CASTPGGRITGELFF.

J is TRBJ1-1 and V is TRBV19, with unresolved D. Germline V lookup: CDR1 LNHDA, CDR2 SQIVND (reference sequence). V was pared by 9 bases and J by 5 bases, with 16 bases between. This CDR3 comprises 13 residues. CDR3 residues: CARMDGGETEAFF. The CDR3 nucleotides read TGTGCCAGGATGGACGGCGGGGAGACTGAAGCTTTCTTT.

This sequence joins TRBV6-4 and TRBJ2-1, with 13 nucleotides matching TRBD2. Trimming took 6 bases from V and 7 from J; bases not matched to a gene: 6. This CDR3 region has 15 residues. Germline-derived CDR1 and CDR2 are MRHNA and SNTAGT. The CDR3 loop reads CASRRTSGSINEQFF. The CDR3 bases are TGTGCCAGCAGAAGGACTAGCGGGAGTATAAATGAGCAGTTCTTC.

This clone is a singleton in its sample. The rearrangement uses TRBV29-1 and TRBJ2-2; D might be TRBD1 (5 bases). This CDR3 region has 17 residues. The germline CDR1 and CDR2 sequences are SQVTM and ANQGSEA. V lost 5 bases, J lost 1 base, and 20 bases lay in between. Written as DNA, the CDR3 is TGCAGCGTTACCGATCCTATCGGACACAGGAACACCGGGGAGCTGTTTTTT. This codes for CSVTDPIGHRNTGELFF.

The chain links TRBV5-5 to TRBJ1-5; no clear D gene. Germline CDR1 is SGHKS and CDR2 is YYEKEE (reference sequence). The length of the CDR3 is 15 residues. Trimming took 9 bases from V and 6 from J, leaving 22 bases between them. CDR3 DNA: TGTGCCACTAAAAGGGAGTTTAAGAGCGCTCAGCCCCAGCATTTT. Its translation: CATKREFKSAQPQHF.